This is a list of T cell receptor beta chains from one sample in a study of blood T cells in healthy people across ages. Via MiXCR, TCRdb re-called the 5' RACE reads, giving one row per CDR3 protein. The sample has 850,000 or so distinct CDR3 sequences; under 30% are singletons. Sample: blood. The receptors here all came from an elderly woman in good health. Each CDR3 is given with its conserved first and last residue. Fields, in order: V gene, D gene, J gene, clone size, CDR3 protein, CDR3 DNA. The D gene is left open where the match is weak. Size values are once, few and many counts, or a class for expanded clones, and some rows have none.

TRBV6-6	.	TRBJ1-6	.	CASRYFGGQDRSPLHF	TGTGCCAGCAGGTACTTTGGGGGACAAGACAGATCACCCCTCCACTTT
TRBV6-6	.	TRBJ2-2	.	CASSSGRFANTGELFF	TGTGCCAGCAGTTCCGGACGTTTCGCGAACACCGGGGAGCTGTTTTTT
TRBV7-9	TRBD1	TRBJ1-1	.	CASRYGTARIFF	TGTGCCAGCAGGTACGGGACAGCGAGGATTTTCTTT
TRBV12-3/TRBV12-4	TRBD1	TRBJ1-1	once	CASSPRQGAAFF	TGTGCCAGCAGTCCGAGACAGGGCGCAGCTTTCTTT
TRBV29-1	.	TRBJ2-7	many	CSELGRSSYEQYF	TGCAGCGAACTCGGACGGAGCTCCTACGAGCAGTACTTC
TRBV29-1	TRBD1	TRBJ2-7	many	CSVQQGADSYEQYF	TGCAGCGTTCAACAGGGGGCCGACTCCTACGAGCAGTACTTC
TRBV6-2/TRBV6-3	TRBD1	TRBJ2-6	many	CASTSGTGAPGANVLTF	TGTGCCAGCACCTCCGGGACAGGGGCCCCTGGGGCCAACGTCCTGACTTTC
TRBV13	TRBD2	TRBJ2-1	.	CASSLEGLAGDRSYNEQFF	TGTGCCAGCAGCTTAGAGGGGCTAGCGGGAGACAGAAGCTACAATGAGCAGTTCTTC
TRBV27	.	TRBJ2-7	.	CASSQLRTESYEQYF	TGTGCCAGCAGCCAGTTACGGACTGAGTCCTACGAGCAGTACTTC
TRBV12-3/TRBV12-4	TRBD1	TRBJ1-4	few	CASSSYRGRGEKLFF	TGTGCCAGCAGTTCATACAGGGGAAGGGGAGAAAAACTGTTTTTT
TRBV6-2/TRBV6-3	.	TRBJ1-2	few	CASSYLGSSYTF	TGTGCCAGCAGTTACTTAGGTTCGAGCTACACCTTC
TRBV2	.	TRBJ2-5	many	CASKRDLARQETQYF	TGTGCCAGCAAAAGAGACCTAGCGAGACAAGAGACCCAGTACTTC
TRBV25-1	.	TRBJ2-6	.	CASSESGGCSGANVMTF	TGTGCCAGCAGTGAATCTGGCGGCTGCTCTGGGGCCAACGTCATGACTTTC
TRBV6-2/TRBV6-3	.	TRBJ1-5	few	CASSRAGRRNQPQHF	TGTGCCAGCAGTAGGGCAGGCCGACGCAATCAGCCCCAGCATTTT
TRBV7-2	.	TRBJ2-3	many	CASSLWLRTGGTDTQYF	TGTGCCAGCAGCTTATGGCTAAGGACGGGGGGCACAGATACGCAGTATTTT
TRBV14	.	TRBJ2-7	few	CASSARSFSGEQYF	TGTGCCAGCAGCGCACGGTCCTTTTCTGGCGAGCAGTACTTC
TRBV6-2/TRBV6-3	TRBD2	TRBJ2-5	.	CASSPGGVVTQYF	TGTGCCAGCAGCCCGGGGGGTGTGGTGACCCAGTACTTC
TRBV7-2	TRBD2	TRBJ2-5	many	CASSSQLAGGQETQYF	TGTGCCAGCAGCTCCCAACTAGCGGGGGGACAAGAGACCCAGTACTTC
TRBV2	.	TRBJ1-4	.	CASSGKWANEKLFF	TGTGCCAGCAGTGGGAAGTGGGCTAATGAAAAACTGTTTTTT
TRBV19	TRBD1	TRBJ2-5	few	CATPGGQETQYF	TGTGCCACCCCAGGGGGACAAGAGACCCAGTACTTC
TRBV11-3	.	TRBJ2-1	many	CASSVSGVHSYNEQFF	TGTGCCAGCAGCGTTTCAGGGGTCCACTCCTACAATGAGCAGTTCTTC
TRBV20-1	.	TRBJ2-1	.	CSARAVGSLINEQFF	TGCAGTGCTAGAGCGGTCGGGAGCTTAATCAATGAGCAGTTCTTC
TRBV15	.	TRBJ2-2	few	CATSSWWANTGELFF	TGTGCCACCAGCAGTTGGTGGGCGAACACCGGGGAGCTGTTTTTT
TRBV6-5	.	TRBJ1-5	.	CASSSGVYAQPQHF	TGTGCCAGCAGTTCAGGGGTCTATGCTCAGCCCCAGCATTTT
TRBV6-2/TRBV6-3	.	TRBJ1-5	.	CASSFSINQPQHF	TGTGCCAGCAGTTTTTCCATTAATCAGCCCCAGCATTTT
TRBV15	.	TRBJ1-5	.	CATSSPDQPQHF	TGTGCCACCAGCAGTCCCGATCAGCCCCAGCATTTT
TRBV6-1	TRBD1	TRBJ1-2	.	CASSEVRTGTFGYGYTF	TGTGCCAGCAGTGAAGTGAGGACAGGGACCTTTGGCTATGGCTACACCTTC
TRBV24-1	TRBD2	TRBJ2-3	once	CATSDSVLAGGPDTQYF	TGTGCCACCAGTGATTCCGTACTAGCGGGAGGGCCAGATACGCAGTATTTT
TRBV29-1	.	TRBJ1-5	many	CSVEGQDNQPQHF	TGCAGCGTTGAGGGGCAAGACAATCAGCCCCAGCATTTT
TRBV27	.	TRBJ2-1	.	CASSLALGDGIVGEQFF	TGTGCCAGCAGTCTGGCCCTAGGGGACGGAATTGTCGGTGAGCAGTTCTTC
TRBV7-2	TRBD2	TRBJ2-3	many	CASSLKRGGGDTQYF	TGTGCCAGCAGCTTAAAGCGGGGGGGAGGAGATACGCAGTATTTT
TRBV6-6	TRBD1	TRBJ1-1	.	CASSKPTGAGNTEAFF	TGTGCCAGCAGTAAACCGACAGGGGCGGGGAACACTGAAGCTTTCTTT
TRBV5-1	TRBD1	TRBJ2-1	.	CASSLLGTGLETQFF	TGCGCCAGCAGCTTGCTGGGGACAGGGCTGGAGACCCAGTTCTTC
TRBV6-1	.	TRBJ1-2	many	CASIRGETSYGYTF	TGTGCCAGCATTAGGGGGGAGACAAGTTATGGCTACACCTTC
TRBV2	.	TRBJ2-3	once	CASRGNRAFTDSQYF	TGTGCCAGCCGGGGAAACAGGGCTTTTACAGATTCGCAGTATTTT
TRBV11-3	.	TRBJ1-1	.	CTSSSPNMGTEAFF	TGTACCAGCAGCTCGCCGAATATGGGGACTGAAGCTTTCTTT
TRBV4-3	.	TRBJ1-6	many	CASSQDTGYSPLHF	TGCGCCAGCAGCCAAGATACAGGGTATTCACCCCTCCACTTT
TRBV7-8	.	TRBJ2-3	many	CASSVGTTTDTQYF	TGTGCCAGCAGCGTCGGGACCACCACAGATACGCAGTATTTT
TRBV20-1	TRBD1	TRBJ2-1	few	CSARGDRKVNEQFF	TGCAGTGCTAGAGGGGACAGGAAAGTCAATGAGCAGTTCTTC
TRBV25-1	.	TRBJ2-3	many	CASSPAGKLVPSTDTQYF	TGTGCCAGCAGTCCCGCAGGTAAACTAGTTCCCAGCACAGATACGCAGTATTTT
TRBV20-1	.	TRBJ1-4	.	CSASFQNEKLFF	TGCAGTGCTAGTTTCCAGAATGAAAAACTGTTTTTT